The clone carrying this TCR beta chain came up a few times. Its antigen is not identified. Profiling relied on immunoSEQ multiplex PCR, and the TCRdb table lists in-frame clones only, not all of them. The table shows more than 30,000 clones, with about 36% occurring only once. The data derive from a study of neoadjuvant anti-PD-1 for oral cavity cancer. Study-level points and caveats: Pretreatment Treg/Th17 ratio correlated inversely with post-treatment tumor clonality. Expansion of preexisting intratumoral clones was suggested to aid response.

Time point described: after neoadjuvant nivolumab, at surgical resection. Patients had HPV-negative, locally advanced oral cavity squamous cell carcinoma. The V gene's germline CDR1 is LNHDA and CDR2 SQIVND (reference sequence). Trimming pared 3 bases from V and 0 bases from J, leaving 8 bases between. This CDR3 contains 15 residues. V gene TRBV19 combines with J gene TRBJ1-4; tentatively, D is TRBD1 (5 bases). Sequences were derived from tumor tissue, sampled after nivolumab (anti-PD-1) treatment. This clonotype was sampled from a person between 40 and 79 years old with oral cavity squamous cell carcinoma. CDR3 DNA sequence: TGTGCCAGTAGTATCGGGACTTCAACTAATGAAAAACTGTTTTTT. This encodes CASSIGTSTNEKLFF.